This T cell receptor beta chain was found in a study of CD8 T cells in ankylosing spondylitis. As concerns this clonotype: Its matching antigen is unknown.

Study observations and caveats: Reportedly, significant enrichment of disease-linked clones occurred in matched ankylosing spondylitis synovial fluid. Ankylosing spondylitis blood appeared to be characterized by a TCR beta motif of several highly homologous variants.

A quantitative 5'-RACE method, one with molecular barcodes, was used to make TCR beta libraries. MiXCR was run by TCRdb on the 5' RACE reads, yielding one entry per CDR3 protein. The sample shows about 750,000 distinct CDR3 sequences, 15% to 20% of them seen only once. The TCR was taken from a male donor with ankylosing spondylitis. The sequenced material came from blood, either unsorted or a sorted T cell fraction (not recorded which).

The CDR3 DNA reads as TGTGCCAGCAGTTACCCCCGGGACAGGGAAGACGAGCAGTACTTC. This gives the protein CASSYPRDREDEQYF. This chain links TRBV6-5 with TRBJ2-7; TRBD1 matches 9 bases. CDR1 is MNHEY, CDR2 SVGAGI, per germline. Unmatched junction bases numbered 7, after V lost 2 bases and J lost 5 bases. This CDR3 region has 15 residues.